The following is a T cell receptor beta chain sequence with its context. The sample originates from a study of T cell changes during pregnancy in multiple sclerosis. J was trimmed by 5 bases and V by 5 bases; bases with no gene match: 2. The CDR3 extends over 12 amino acids. Germline V gives CDR1 SGHAT, CDR2 FQDESV (reference sequence). TCRdb's copy holds only in-frame clones and misses some; the assay was immunoSEQ multiplex PCR. In the table there are 40,000 to 50,000 clones, roughly 95% of which are singletons. The sequence was obtained from a female donor with multiple sclerosis, enrolled in a pregnancy study. Sequences were derived from CD4+ T cells from peripheral blood mononuclear cells, sampled in the third trimester of pregnancy. The chain is built from TRBV11-1 and TRBJ2-7; 8 bases fit TRBD2. This CDR3 reads CASSPGGDEQYF. DNA for the CDR3: TGTGCCAGCAGCCCGGGAGGGGACGAGCAGTACTTC.